This TCR beta chain was recorded in a study of blood T cell repertoires in COVID-19. TCRdb keeps only in-frame clones here, not all; method: immunoSEQ multiplex PCR. The repertoire holds tens of thousands of clones, around 86% seen once, with about 5.5% in the top ten. Germline assignment: CDR1 SQVTM and CDR2 ANQGSEA. CDR3 size: 14 residues. V lost 6 bases, J lost 5 bases, and 7 bases stayed unmatched. The chain couples TRBV29-1 to TRBJ2-2; 9 nucleotides agree with TRBD1. The TCR originated in a man aged 55 to 70 with COVID-19, enrolled during active disease. Source material: peripheral blood. CDR3 loop: CSVPGQGWTGELFF. CDR3 coding DNA: TGCAGCGTCCCGGGACAGGGTTGGACCGGGGAGCTGTTTTTT.